The 6 T cell receptor beta chains reported below all come from one sample, sequenced in a study of T cell responses to AZD1222 COVID-19 vaccine. Libraries were prepared by immunoSEQ multiplex PCR; TCRdb keeps only in-frame clonotypes and omits some of them. The repertoire has some 130,000 clones, over 65% of them found once; the top ten carry approximately 4%. Here the sequenced sample was peripheral blood, taken on day 0 of AZD1222 vaccination. These receptors were collected from an adult in good health.

For this clone: An end of the junction does not agree with germline; a read error may underlie this. The genes are TRBV6-1 and TRBJ1-4; TRBD1 is a possible D gene (6 bases). There are 13 residues in the CDR3. The V gene's germline CDR1 is MNHNS and CDR2 SASEGT. CDR3 nucleotide sequence: TGTGCCAGCAGTGAACCGACAGGCCCAACGTCGGTTTTT. Protein sequence: CASSEPTGPTSVF.

The chain combines TRBV5-4 with TRBJ1-4; 9 bases map to TRBD1. This CDR3 has 16 amino acids. Germline CDR1 reads SGHNT; CDR2 reads YYREEE (reference sequence). Trimming at V came to 3 bases and at J to 8 bases, leaving 11 bases not matched to a gene. The DNA for the CDR3 is TGTGCCAGCAGCTCCTCACAGGGGGCGCCGTTCGAAAAACTGTTTTTT. Its protein product is CASSSSQGAPFEKLFF. The full variable domain, rest sourced from reference TRBV5-4 and TRBJ1-4, is ETGVTQSPTHLIKTRGQQVTLRCSSQSGHNTVSWYQQALGQGPQFIFQYYREEENGRGNFPPRFSGLQFPNYSSELNVNALELDDSALYLCASSSSQGAPFEKLFFGSGTQLSVL.

The J gene is TRBJ1-2, the V gene TRBV7-2; TRBD1 matches 8 bases. Trimming cost V 3 bases and J 8 bases; bases outside gene matches: 8. Germline-derived CDR1 and CDR2 are SGHTA and FQGNSA. The CDR3 is 14 residues long. CDR3 sequence: CASSFGQGYVGYTF. The DNA for the CDR3 is TGTGCCAGCAGCTTCGGACAGGGCTACGTAGGCTACACCTTC.

The chain couples TRBV5-4 to TRBJ2-3; D is unresolved. Deletions cut 4 bases from V and 3 bases from J, with 9 bases between. The CDR3 sequence is 13 residues long. The germline V gene encodes CDR1 SGHNT and CDR2 YYREEE (reference sequence). The DNA for the CDR3 is TGTGCCAGCAGCCCCGTAGGGACAGATACGCAGTATTTT. Translation: CASSPVGTDTQYF.

This chain links TRBV9 with TRBJ1-2, with D unclear. This CDR3 region has 15 residues. The V gene's germline CDR1 is SGDLS and CDR2 YYNGEE. Between the trimmed V and J ends, which lost 0 bases and 6 bases, there was a span of 15 bases. In DNA form, the CDR3 reads TGTGCCAGCAGCGTAGAAGACGATTACGCCAATGGCTACACCTTC. Its protein is CASSVEDDYANGYTF.

This chain joins TRBV19 and TRBJ1-2, with TRBD1 matching over 8 bases. Per germline, CDR1 LNHDA and CDR2 SQIVND (reference sequence). After removal of 6 bases from V and 5 bases from J, the junction contained 8 bases not matched to a gene. The CDR3 consists of 14 residues. The CDR3 here is CASRNRDRGYGYTF. Written as DNA, the CDR3 is TGTGCCAGTAGAAATCGAGACAGGGGATATGGCTACACCTTC.